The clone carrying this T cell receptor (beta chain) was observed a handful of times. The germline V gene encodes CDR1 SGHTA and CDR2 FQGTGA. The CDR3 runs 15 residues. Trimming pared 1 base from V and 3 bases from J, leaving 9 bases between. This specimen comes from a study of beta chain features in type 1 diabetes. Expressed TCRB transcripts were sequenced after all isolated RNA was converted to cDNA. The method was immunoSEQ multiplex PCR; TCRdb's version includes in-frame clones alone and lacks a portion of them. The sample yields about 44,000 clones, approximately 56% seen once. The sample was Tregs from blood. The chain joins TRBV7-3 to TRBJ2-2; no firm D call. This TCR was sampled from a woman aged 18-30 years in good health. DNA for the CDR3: TGTGCCAGCAGCTTAAAGATAGGAGACACCGGGGAGCTGTTTTTT. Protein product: CASSLKIGDTGELFF.